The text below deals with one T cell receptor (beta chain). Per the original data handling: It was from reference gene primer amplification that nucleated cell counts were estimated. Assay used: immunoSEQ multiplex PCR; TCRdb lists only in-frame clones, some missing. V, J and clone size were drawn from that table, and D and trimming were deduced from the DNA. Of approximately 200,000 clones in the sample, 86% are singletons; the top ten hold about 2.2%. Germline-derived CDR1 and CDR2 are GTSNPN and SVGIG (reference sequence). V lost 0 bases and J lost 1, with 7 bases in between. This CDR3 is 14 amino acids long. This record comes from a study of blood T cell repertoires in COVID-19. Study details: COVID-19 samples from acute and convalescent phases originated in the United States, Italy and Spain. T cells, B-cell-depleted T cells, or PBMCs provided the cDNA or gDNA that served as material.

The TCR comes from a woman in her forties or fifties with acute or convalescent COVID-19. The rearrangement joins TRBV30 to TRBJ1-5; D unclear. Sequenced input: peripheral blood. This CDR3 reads CAWSVVQSNQPQHF. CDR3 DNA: TGTGCCTGGAGTGTAGTTCAGAGCAATCAGCCCCAGCATTTT.